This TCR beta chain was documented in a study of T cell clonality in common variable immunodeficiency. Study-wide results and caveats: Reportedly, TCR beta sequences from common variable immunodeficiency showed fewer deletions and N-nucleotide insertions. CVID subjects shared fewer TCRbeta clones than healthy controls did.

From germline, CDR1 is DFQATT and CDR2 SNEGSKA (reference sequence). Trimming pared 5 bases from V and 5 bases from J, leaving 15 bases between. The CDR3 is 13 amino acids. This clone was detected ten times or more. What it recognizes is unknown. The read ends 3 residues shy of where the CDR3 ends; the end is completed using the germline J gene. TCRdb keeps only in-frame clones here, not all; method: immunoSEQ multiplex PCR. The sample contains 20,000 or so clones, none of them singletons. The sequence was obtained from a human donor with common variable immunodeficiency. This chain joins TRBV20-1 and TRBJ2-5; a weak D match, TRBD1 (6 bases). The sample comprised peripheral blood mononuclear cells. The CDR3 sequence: CSALIRGQETQYF. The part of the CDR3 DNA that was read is TGCAGTGCTTTAATCAGGGGTCAGGAGACC.